A single sample gave rise to the 22 T cell receptor beta chains below, sequenced in a study of T cell responses to AZD1222 COVID-19 vaccine. Sequenced by immunoSEQ multiplex PCR; TCRdb stores in-frame clones only, minus some. Here the sample spans roughly 150,000 clones, approximately 92% being singletons. The input for sequencing was peripheral blood, taken on day 0 of AZD1222 vaccination. The receptor set was obtained from an adult in good health.

The chain joins TRBV27 to TRBJ1-2; tentatively, D is TRBD1 (5 bases). The CDR3 contains 15 residues. Germline V CDR1 and CDR2: MNHEY, SMNVEV (reference sequence). The V end lost 0 bases, the J end lost 5 bases, and 13 bases lay between the germline ends. The CDR3 reads CASSLSGQGIYGYTF. The CDR3 region has the DNA TGTGCCAGCAGTTTATCAGGGCAGGGTATTTATGGCTACACCTTC.

CDR3 sequence reads: CASSPRGGGSGANVLTF. CDR3 coding DNA: TGTGCCAGCAGCCCCAGGGGCGGAGGGTCTGGGGCCAACGTCCTGACTTTC. The V and J genes are TRBV7-3 and TRBJ2-6; D possibly uses TRBD1 or TRBD2 (6 bases each). CDR1 SGHTA and CDR2 FQGTGA come from the germline V gene. The CDR3 is 17 residues long. The V end was cut by 5 bases, the J end by 1 base, with 15 bases between.

This CDR3 reads CASTSGRGGYNEQFF. The DNA of the CDR3 is TGTGCCAGTACCAGCGGCAGGGGAGGGTACAATGAGCAGTTCTTC. The chain couples TRBV7-2 to TRBJ2-1; D perhaps matches TRBD2 (7 bases). The CDR3 loop spans 15 amino acids. The ends were cut back, 9 bases at V and 4 bases at J, with 19 bases in the middle. Germline CDR1 and CDR2: SGHTA and FQGNSA.

This clone was counted between two and nine times. This chain joins TRBV2 and TRBJ1-2; D unclear. CDR1 is SNHLY and CDR2 is FYNNEI in the germline V gene. V shed 6 bases and J shed 4 bases, with 15 bases lying between them. The CDR3 runs to 14 residues. This CDR3 is CASRGWERVYGYTF. The CDR3 nucleotides are TGTGCCAGCAGGGGATGGGAGAGGGTCTATGGCTACACCTTC. The full variable domain, with the rest looked up from reference TRBV2 and TRBJ1-2, is EPEVTQTPSHQVTQMGQEVILRCVPISNHLYFYWYRQILGQKVEFLVSFYNNEISEKSEIFDDQFSVERPDGSNFTLKIRSTKLEDSAMYFCASRGWERVYGYTFGSGTRLTVV.

The V call is TRBV7-8, the J call TRBJ1-3; no definite D call. Germline V lookup: CDR1 SGHVS, CDR2 FQNEAQ. The CDR3 totals 12 residues. Trimming took 5 bases from V and 1 from J, leaving 3 bases between them. CDR3 loop: CASSHSGNTIYF. The CDR3 DNA reads TGTGCCAGCAGCCATTCTGGAAACACCATATATTTT.

The chain combines TRBV25-1 with TRBJ2-7, with D possibly matching TRBD2 (6 bases). V was cut by 3 bases and J by 3 bases, with 12 bases left in between. CDR1 is MGHDK, CDR2 SYGVNS, per germline. The CDR3 sequence is 14 residues long. The CDR3 sequence: CASSEGGRGYEQYF. In DNA form, the CDR3 reads TGTGCCAGCAGTGAGGGGGGACGGGGCTACGAGCAGTACTTC.

The chain employs TRBV27 and TRBJ1-6; the D gene is possibly TRBD1 (5 bases). The CDR3 is 15 amino acids. Germline CDR1 and CDR2: MNHEY and SMNVEV (reference sequence). V was cut by 4 bases and J by 8 bases, with 15 bases left in between. The CDR3 loop reads CASSWGWGSYSPLHF. CDR3 nucleotides: TGTGCCAGCAGTTGGGGGTGGGGCAGTTATTCACCCCTCCACTTT.

V is TRBV24-1 and J is TRBJ2-1; TRBD1 agrees at 7 bases. V shed 3 bases, J shed 0 bases, and the junction held 4 bases outside the gene matches. Germline CDR1 is KGHDR and CDR2 is SFDVKD. This CDR3 spans 16 amino acids. CDR3 DNA: TGTGCCACCAGTGATACGACAGGGAGCTCCTACAATGAGCAGTTCTTC. Protein: CATSDTTGSSYNEQFF.

V and J are TRBV7-2 and TRBJ2-6; 7 bases map to TRBD2. J lost 2 bases, V lost 5 bases, and 9 bases had no gene match. Germline V gene sequence: CDR1 SGHTA, CDR2 FQGNSA. The CDR3 has 17 amino acids. Written as DNA, the CDR3 is TGTGCCAGCAGCCCCCGGCCACGGGGGGCTGGGGCCAACGTCCTGACTTTC. This translates into CASSPRPRGAGANVLTF. Full variable domain (remainder filled in from reference TRBV7-2 and TRBJ2-6): GAGVSQSPSNKVTEKGKDVELRCDPISGHTALYWYRQSLGQGLEFLIYFQGNSAPDKSGLPSDRFSAERTGGSVSTLTIQRTQQEDSAVYLCASSPRPRGAGANVLTFGAGSRLTVL.

Details on this clone: Distinct nucleotide sequences in the sample also encode this CDR3. The rearrangement joins TRBV15 to TRBJ2-3, with TRBD1 matching over 9 bases. CDR1 and CDR2 (germline): LNHNV, YYDKDF (reference sequence). CDR3 size: 15 residues. Germline trimming cut 2 bases from V and 2 bases from J; bases unmatched to any gene: 2. This CDR3 reads CATSRRQGVTDTQYF. The CDR3 DNA is TGTGCCACCAGCAGAAGACAGGGGGTCACAGATACGCAGTATTTT.

The chain has TRBV7-6 and TRBJ2-5, with 8 bases fitting TRBD2. The V and J ends lost 2 bases and 5 bases, in that order; junction bases with no gene match: 10. The germline V gene encodes CDR1 SGHVS and CDR2 FNYEAQ. This CDR3 region has 16 residues. In DNA form, the CDR3 reads TGTGCCAGCAGCTTAAATCCTGGACTAGCCGTGGAGACCCAGTACTTC. Translating it yields CASSLNPGLAVETQYF.

The J gene is TRBJ1-5, the V gene TRBV11-2; no reliable D call. Trimming took 1 base from V and 5 from J, leaving 12 bases between them. Per germline, CDR1 SGHAT and CDR2 FQNNGV. The CDR3 runs to 15 residues. The CDR3 DNA follows: TGTGCCAGCAGCTTAGTCAGCGGGGTCGATCAGCCCCAGCATTTT. Its protein is CASSLVSGVDQPQHF. The full variable domain, its missing parts supplied by reference TRBV11-2 and TRBJ1-5, is EAGVAQSPRYKIIEKRQSVAFWCNPISGHATLYWYQQILGQGPKLLIQFQNNGVVDDSQLPKDRFSAERLKGVDSTLKIQPAKLEDSAVYLCASSLVSGVDQPQHFGDGTRLSIL.

The gene calls are TRBV7-2 and TRBJ1-5; D ambiguous. This CDR3 is built from 14 residues. Germline lookup yields CDR1 SGHTA and CDR2 FQGNSA. Trimming removed 1 base from V and 3 bases from J, with 7 bases in between. CDR3 amino acids: CASSLGQYNQPQHF. CDR3 coding DNA: TGTGCCAGCAGCTTAGGCCAGTACAATCAGCCCCAGCATTTT.

The chain combines TRBV5-6 with TRBJ2-2, with D maybe TRBD1 (6 bases). The ends were cut back, 10 bases at V and 8 bases at J, with 21 bases in the middle. The CDR3 length is 14 residues. From germline, CDR1 is SGHDT and CDR2 YYEEEE. As DNA, the CDR3 is TGTGCCGGCTACGACCCCTCAGGGGTGGGGGAGCTGTTTTTT. Protein sequence: CAGYDPSGVGELFF.

V usage is TRBV5-4 and J usage is TRBJ2-7; D uncertain. CDR1 and CDR2 (germline): SGHNT, YYREEE (reference sequence). V was trimmed by 0 bases and J by 5 bases, leaving 18 bases between them. The CDR3 has 16 residues. CDR3 residues: CASSLADGPPAHEQYF. The CDR3 nucleotides are TGTGCCAGCAGCTTGGCCGATGGGCCCCCAGCCCACGAGCAGTACTTC.

The rearrangement uses TRBV10-2 and TRBJ1-2; 8 positions agree with TRBD1. The length of the CDR3 is 15 residues. The germline gives CDR1 WSHSY, CDR2 SAAADI. Losses at the gene ends were 2 bases for V and 5 bases for J; bases not matched to a gene: 7. The CDR3 here is CASSEPDRVGYGYTF. The CDR3 coding sequence is TGCGCCAGCAGTGAGCCGGACAGGGTGGGGTATGGCTACACCTTC.

This chain connects TRBV2 to TRBJ1-2; D uncertain. CDR3 length: 12 residues. The germline V gene encodes CDR1 SNHLY and CDR2 FYNNEI. V was pared by 4 bases and J by 3 bases, with 6 bases between. In nucleotides, the CDR3 is TGTGCCAGCAGTGTGACTGACTATGGCTACACCTTC. Its translation is CASSVTDYGYTF.

This rearrangement joins TRBV12-3 or TRBV12-4 to TRBJ1-1; no reliable D call. This CDR3 has 11 amino acids. V was pared by 1 base and J by 11 bases, with 8 bases between. The CDR3 DNA sequence: TGTGCCAGCAGTTTAGGGTTTCGGGCTTTCTTT. The encoded protein is CASSLGFRAFF.

V gene TRBV9 combines with J gene TRBJ1-1, with D tentatively TRBD1 (6 bases). Germline CDR1 SGDLS, CDR2 YYNGEE. Trimming left V 0 bases short and J 0 bases short, with 9 bases between. The CDR3 has 15 residues. The CDR3 sequence: CASSVVEGVNTEAFF. CDR3 coding DNA: TGTGCCAGCAGCGTAGTGGAGGGGGTGAACACTGAAGCTTTCTTT.

The chain joins TRBV4-1 to TRBJ1-3; D perhaps matches TRBD1 (5 bases). The germline CDR1 and CDR2 sequences are MGHRA and YSYEKL. Deletions cut 3 bases from V and 3 bases from J, with 18 bases between. The CDR3 is 17 residues long. The CDR3 DNA follows: TGCGCCAGCAGCCAGACCATCGGAAAAAGGGGTGGAAACACCATATATTTT. Translation: CASSQTIGKRGGNTIYF.

The chain combines TRBV6-1 with TRBJ2-4; tentatively, D is TRBD2 (5 bases). CDR1 MNHNS and CDR2 SASEGT come from the germline V gene. CDR3 length equals 14 residues. Trimming removed 2 bases from V and 2 bases from J, with 7 bases in between. DNA for the CDR3: TGTGCCAGCAGTGAATACGGGACCAAAAACATTCAGTACTTC. It codes for CASSEYGTKNIQYF.

V gene TRBV30 combines with J gene TRBJ1-1; D is uncertain. The CDR3 length is 11 residues. Germline V CDR1 and CDR2: GTSNPN, SVGIG (reference sequence). V lost 5 bases to trimming and J lost 0 bases, with 4 bases between them. As DNA, the CDR3 is TGTGCCTGGTCGGTGAACACTGAAGCTTTCTTT. Protein: CAWSVNTEAFF.